This T cell receptor (beta chain) is drawn from a study of blood T cell repertoires in COVID-19. The data were produced by immunoSEQ multiplex PCR, yet TCRdb's version contains in-frame clones alone and is incomplete. In the table there are a few hundred thousand clones, roughly 87% of which are singletons. There are 12 residues in the CDR3. The germline gives CDR1 MNHEY, CDR2 SMNVEV (reference sequence). Trimming shortened V by 4 bases and J by 4 bases, and 5 bases separated the two germline ends. The chain is built from TRBV27 and TRBJ2-1; D is uncertain. The sequence derives from a man aged 18 to 30 with active or convalescent COVID-19. Sequenced material: peripheral blood. The CDR3 bases are TGTGCCAGCAGTTCAAAATACAATGAGCAGTTCTTC. This codes for CASSSKYNEQFF.